This TCR beta chain originates from a study of T cell repertoires in cytomegalovirus infection. Background on the study: Public TCR beta signatures were indicative of both CMV infection and a matching HLA type. Study-level findings and limits: Dominant in the ex vivo response were TCR beta clonotypes restricted by HLA-C and specific for CMV.

V lost 5 bases, J lost 0 bases, and 11 bases lay in between. This CDR3 contains 16 residues. TCRdb reprocessed the reads via MiXCR and lists one record per CDR3 protein. The table has about 480,000 distinct CDR3 sequences, 33% seen once. Comments on this clonotype: The antigen is undetermined.

The sequencing used cultured PBMCs, collected from culture after CMV antigen stimulation. The rearrangement uses TRBV12-3 or TRBV12-4 and TRBJ2-6, with D possibly matching TRBD2 (5 bases). The receptor was derived from a human donor in good health (CMV status not recorded). Some clones in this sample may be carry-over from other donors' samples. Written as DNA, the CDR3 is TGTGCCAGCAGTCCGGGGAGTGCCTCTGGGGCCAACGTCCTGACTTTC. This sequence encodes CASSPGSASGANVLTF.